The entry below describes one T cell receptor beta chain. This CDR3 region has 15 residues. Germline CDR1 reads SGHVS; CDR2 reads FQNEAQ. V lost 5 bases and J lost 7; bases outside the gene matches: 9. The record originates from a study of blood T cell repertoires in COVID-19. Study-level background: PBMCs, B-cell-depleted T cells, or T cells were the source of the cDNA or gDNA that made up the material.

Sequencing used immunoSEQ multiplex PCR; TCRdb keeps in-frame clones, though not all of them. The table lists around 86,000 clones, about 90% of them singletons, with around 7% in the top ten. The sample comprised peripheral blood. The genes are TRBV7-8 and TRBJ1-2; 11 positions match TRBD1. This sequence was found in a human donor with acute or convalescent COVID-19. The donor label of this sample is uncertain. The CDR3 sequence is CASSQGQGVPSGYTF. In DNA form, the CDR3 reads TGTGCCAGCAGCCAGGGACAGGGGGTCCCCAGTGGCTACACCTTC.